Listed below are T cell receptor beta chains from one sample, sequenced in a study of T cells in Graves' hyperthyroidism and ophthalmopathy. TCRdb re-called the multiplex PCR reads with MiXCR, one entry per CDR3 protein. The sample includes hundreds of thousands of distinct CDR3 sequences, roughly 45% of them seen just once. Sequencing was performed on peripheral blood or thyroid tissue (not recorded which). These receptors all stem from an adult man with Graves' disease, either hyperthyroidism or ophthalmopathy (not recorded which). Both conserved end residues are part of each CDR3. D genes are given only for firm matches. Only some rows state a clone size, as once, few, many or a class for expanded clones.

NA	TRBV29-1	TRBJ1-3	NA	TGCAGCGCCGAGACAAGGACTGGAAACACCATATATTTT	CSAETRTGNTIYF
NA	TRBV2	TRBJ1-1	NA	TGTGCCAGCAGCTTAAGTCCAGTGGCCTTTCACACTGAAGCTTTCTTT	CASSLSPVAFHTEAFF
NA	TRBV20-1	TRBJ2-7	NA	TGCAGTGCTATCCGGCCTAGCTCCTACGAGCAGTACTTC	CSAIRPSSYEQYF
NA	TRBV10-3	TRBJ1-6	TRBD1	TGTGCCAGCCAGGGACAGTATTATAATTCACCCCTCCACTTT	CASQGQYYNSPLHF
many	TRBV7-9	TRBJ1-4	NA	TGTGCCAGCAGCCCCGAGGGAATCAGGGAAAAACTGTTTTTT	CASSPEGIREKLFF
many	TRBV7-8	TRBJ2-2	TRBD2	TGTGCCAGCAGCTCGGAAAGGGGGCGGGAGGGGCGCGGGGAGCTGTTTTTT	CASSSERGREGRGELFF
NA	TRBV2	TRBJ2-6	TRBD1	TGTGCCAGCAGCGGAGACAGGGGGAACACTGAAGCTTTC	CASSGDRGNTEAF
NA	TRBV2	TRBJ2-5	NA	TGTGCCAGCAGTGTGGACAGTTCGGAGACCCAGTACTTC	CASSVDSSETQYF
NA	TRBV11-2	TRBJ1-2	NA	TGTGCCAGCAGTTTATTACTCCAAGGGTCGGATGGCTACACCTTC	CASSLLLQGSDGYTF
NA	TRBV10-3	TRBJ1-1	NA	TGTGCCATCAGTTACTTAGGGAACACTGAAGCTTTCTTT	CAISYLGNTEAFF
few	TRBV7-2	TRBJ1-3	TRBD1	TGTGCCAGCAGCTTTCAGACAGGGACAGGAAACACCATATATTTT	CASSFQTGTGNTIYF
NA	TRBV7-2	TRBJ2-7	TRBD1	TGTGCCAGCAGCGACCTGGGACAGGTCTACGGGCAGTACTTC	CASSDLGQVYGQYF
many	TRBV7-2	TRBJ1-1	NA	TGTGCCAGCAGCTTAGCCCTCCACACTGAAGCTTTCTTT	CASSLALHTEAFF
NA	TRBV2	TRBJ1-2	NA	TGTGCCAGCAGACAGGCTAGCTATGGCTACACCTTC	CASRQASYGYTF
once	TRBV7-9	TRBJ2-5	TRBD2	TGTGCCAGCAGCTTATGGCTAGCGGGAGAGAAGGAGACCCAGTACTTC	CASSLWLAGEKETQYF
NA	TRBV10-3	TRBJ1-6	TRBD1	TGTGCCAGCACTCCCGGGACAGAGAATTCACCCCTCCACTTT	CASTPGTENSPLHF
many	TRBV9	TRBJ1-3	NA	TGTGCCAGCAGCGTAGAACAGACCACCCGAAACACCATATATTTT	CASSVEQTTRNTIYF
few	TRBV20-1	TRBJ1-1	NA	TGCAGTGCTAGAGACAAAGGGTTGTCGATCACTGAAGCTTTCTTT	CSARDKGLSITEAFF
once	TRBV10-2	TRBJ1-2	NA	TGTGCCAGCAGCCAAATCCGGGAAGACGGCTACACCTTC	CASSQIREDGYTF
once	TRBV2	TRBJ1-1	TRBD1	TGTGCCAGCACCCGGGACAGGGTCCGAATGGGCACTGAAGCTTTCTTT	CASTRDRVRMGTEAFF
NA	TRBV20-1	TRBJ2-7	NA	TGCAGTGCTAGAGATACCGGGGACTCCTACGAGCAGTACTTC	CSARDTGDSYEQYF
NA	TRBV7-9	TRBJ1-1	TRBD1	TGTGCCAGCAGCACCAGGGGGGGCGGGAACACTGAAGCTTTCTTT	CASSTRGGGNTEAFF
many	TRBV7-6	TRBJ1-6	NA	TGTGCCAGCAGCATAGACAGTAACTCACCCCTCCACTTT	CASSIDSNSPLHF
few	TRBV29-1	TRBJ1-3	NA	TGCAGCGTTGGTGGCACCGGGAACACCATATATTTT	CSVGGTGNTIYF
NA	TRBV6-6	TRBJ2-5	NA	TGTGCCAGCAGTACGGGGGAGACAGACCAAGAGACCCAGTACTTC	CASSTGETDQETQYF
NA	TRBV9	TRBJ1-6	NA	TGTGCCAGCAGCGTAGGGCAGGGACCTAATTCACCCCTCCACTTT	CASSVGQGPNSPLHF
NA	TRBV24-1	TRBJ1-4	TRBD1	TGTGCCACCAGTGGCCCCGGACAGGGGGCAGCGGAAGAAAAACTGTTTTTT	CATSGPGQGAAEEKLFF